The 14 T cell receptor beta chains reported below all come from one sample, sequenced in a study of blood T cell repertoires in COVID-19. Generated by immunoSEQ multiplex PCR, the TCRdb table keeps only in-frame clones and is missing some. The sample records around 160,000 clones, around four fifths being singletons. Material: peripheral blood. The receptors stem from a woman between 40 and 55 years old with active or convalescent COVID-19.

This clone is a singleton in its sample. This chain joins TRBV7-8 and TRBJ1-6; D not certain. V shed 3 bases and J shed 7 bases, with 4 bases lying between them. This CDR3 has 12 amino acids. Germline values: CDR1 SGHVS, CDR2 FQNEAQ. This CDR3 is CASSFPNSPLHF. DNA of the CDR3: TGTGCCAGCAGCTTCCCGAATTCACCCCTCCACTTT. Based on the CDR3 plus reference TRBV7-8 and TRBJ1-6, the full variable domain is GAGVSQSPRYKVAKRGQDVALRCDPISGHVSLFWYQQALGQGPEFLTYFQNEAQLDKSGLPSDRFFAERPEGSVSTLKIQRTQQEDSAVYLCASSFPNSPLHFGNGTRLTVT.

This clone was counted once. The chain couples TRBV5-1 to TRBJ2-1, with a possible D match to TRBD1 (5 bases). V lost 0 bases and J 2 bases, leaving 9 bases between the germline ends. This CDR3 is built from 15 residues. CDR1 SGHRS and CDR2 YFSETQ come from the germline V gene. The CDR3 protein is CASSLDRPTYNEQFF. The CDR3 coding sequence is TGCGCCAGCAGCTTGGACAGGCCCACCTACAATGAGCAGTTCTTC.

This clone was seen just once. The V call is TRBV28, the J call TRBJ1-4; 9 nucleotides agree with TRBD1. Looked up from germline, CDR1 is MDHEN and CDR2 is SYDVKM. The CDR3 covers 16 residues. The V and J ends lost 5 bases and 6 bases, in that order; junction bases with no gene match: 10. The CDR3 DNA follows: TGTGCCAGCAGTCCGACGAGGACAGGGGTACATGAAAAACTGTTTTTT. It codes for CASSPTRTGVHEKLFF.

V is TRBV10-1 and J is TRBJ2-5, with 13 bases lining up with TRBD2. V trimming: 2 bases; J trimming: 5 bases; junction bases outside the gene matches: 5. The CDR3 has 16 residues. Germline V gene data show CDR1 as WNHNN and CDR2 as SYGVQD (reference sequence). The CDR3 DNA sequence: TGCGCCAGCAGTGAGGGGACTAGCGGGATTTGGGAGACCCAGTACTTC. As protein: CASSEGTSGIWETQYF.

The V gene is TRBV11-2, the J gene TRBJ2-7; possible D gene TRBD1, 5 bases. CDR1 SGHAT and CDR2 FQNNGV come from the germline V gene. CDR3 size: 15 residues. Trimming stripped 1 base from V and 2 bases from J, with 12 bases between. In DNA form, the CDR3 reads TGTGCCAGCAGCTTAGTGACAGTGGCCACCTACGAGCAGTACTTC. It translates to CASSLVTVATYEQYF.

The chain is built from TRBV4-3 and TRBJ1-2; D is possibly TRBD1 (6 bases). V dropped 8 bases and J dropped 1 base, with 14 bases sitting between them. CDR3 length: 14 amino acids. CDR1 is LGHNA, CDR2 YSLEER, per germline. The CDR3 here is CASSHTGFNYGYTF. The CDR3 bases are TGCGCCAGCTCACATACAGGGTTTAACTATGGCTACACCTTC.

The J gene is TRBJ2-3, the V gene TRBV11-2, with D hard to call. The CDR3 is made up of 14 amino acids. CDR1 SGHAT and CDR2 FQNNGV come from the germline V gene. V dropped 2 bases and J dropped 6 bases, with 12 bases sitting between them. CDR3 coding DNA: TGTGCCAGCAGCTTATTGGCTGAACCGGATACGCAGTATTTT. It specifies CASSLLAEPDTQYF.

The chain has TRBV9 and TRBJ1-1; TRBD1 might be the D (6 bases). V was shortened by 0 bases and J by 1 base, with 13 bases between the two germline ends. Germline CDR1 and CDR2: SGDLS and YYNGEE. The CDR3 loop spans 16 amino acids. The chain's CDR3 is CASSVVTGRQNTEAFF. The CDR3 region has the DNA TGTGCCAGCAGCGTAGTTACAGGGCGCCAGAACACTGAAGCTTTCTTT.

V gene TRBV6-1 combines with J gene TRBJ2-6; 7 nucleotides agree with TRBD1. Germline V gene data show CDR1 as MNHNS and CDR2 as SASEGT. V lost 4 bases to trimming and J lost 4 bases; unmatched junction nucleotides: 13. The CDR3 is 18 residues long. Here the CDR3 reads CASSVSMRQGSGANVLTF. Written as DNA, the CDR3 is TGTGCCAGCAGTGTAAGTATGAGACAGGGATCCGGGGCCAACGTCCTGACTTTC.

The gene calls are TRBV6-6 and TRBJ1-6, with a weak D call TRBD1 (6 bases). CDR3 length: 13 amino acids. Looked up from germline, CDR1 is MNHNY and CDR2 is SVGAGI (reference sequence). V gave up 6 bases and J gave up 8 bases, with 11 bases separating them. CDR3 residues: CASSARTDSPLHF. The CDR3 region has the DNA TGTGCCAGCAGCGCAAGGACAGATTCACCCCTCCACTTT.

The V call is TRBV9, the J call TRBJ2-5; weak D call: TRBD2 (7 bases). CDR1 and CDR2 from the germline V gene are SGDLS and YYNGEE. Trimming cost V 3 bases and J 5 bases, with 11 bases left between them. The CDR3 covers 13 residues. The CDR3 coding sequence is TGTGCCAGCAGCGAGGGGGGGTCTGAGACCCAGTACTTC. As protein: CASSEGGSETQYF.

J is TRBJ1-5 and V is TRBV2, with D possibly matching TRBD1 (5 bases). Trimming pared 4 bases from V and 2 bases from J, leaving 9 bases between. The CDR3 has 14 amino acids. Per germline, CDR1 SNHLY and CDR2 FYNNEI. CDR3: CASSAQTGNQPQHF. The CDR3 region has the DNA TGTGCCAGCAGTGCCCAGACAGGCAATCAGCCCCAGCATTTT.

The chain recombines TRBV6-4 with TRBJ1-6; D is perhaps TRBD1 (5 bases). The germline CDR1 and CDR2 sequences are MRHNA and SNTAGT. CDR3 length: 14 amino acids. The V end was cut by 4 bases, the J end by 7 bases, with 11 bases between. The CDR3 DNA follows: TGTGCCAGCAGTGTGACCCCAGGGAATTCACCCCTCCACTTT. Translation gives CASSVTPGNSPLHF.

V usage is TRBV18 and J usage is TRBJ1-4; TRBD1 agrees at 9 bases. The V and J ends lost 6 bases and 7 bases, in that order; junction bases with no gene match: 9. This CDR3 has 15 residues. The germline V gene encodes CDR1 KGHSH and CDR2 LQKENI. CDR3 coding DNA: TGTGCCAGCTCTCCTGGGACAGGGCGAGGTGAAAAACTGTTTTTT. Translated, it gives CASSPGTGRGEKLFF.